The 6 T cell receptor beta chains below come from one sample, sequenced in a study of T cell responses to AZD1222 COVID-19 vaccine. The data were produced by immunoSEQ multiplex PCR, yet TCRdb's version contains in-frame clones alone and is incomplete. This table has roughly 110,000 clones, around 92% appearing once. The specimen comprised peripheral blood, sampled on day 0 of AZD1222 vaccination. These receptors all stem from an adult in good health.

V gene TRBV30 combines with J gene TRBJ1-1, with TRBD1 identical over 11 bases. V was pared by 8 bases and J by 8 bases, with 7 bases of the junction left unmatched. The CDR3 covers 12 residues. Germline V gene sequence: CDR1 GTSNPN, CDR2 SVGIG (reference sequence). The CDR3 DNA reads TGTGCCGGCACCGGGACAGGGGGAGAAGCTTTCTTT. Translated, it gives CAGTGTGGEAFF.

This chain links TRBV2 with TRBJ1-3, with a tentative D call TRBD1 (6 bases). Between the trimmed V and J ends, which lost 5 bases and 3 bases, there was a span of 14 bases. The CDR3 totals 15 residues. The V gene's germline CDR1 is SNHLY and CDR2 FYNNEI. As DNA, the CDR3 is TGTGCCAGCAGTTCGGGGGGCGCGGTTGGAAACACCATATATTTT. Translated, it gives CASSSGGAVGNTIYF.

This clone was observed a few times. This chain uses TRBV18 with TRBJ1-2; D ambiguous. Germline assignment: CDR1 KGHSH and CDR2 LQKENI. The CDR3 is 12 amino acids. Trimming shortened V by 6 bases and J by 4 bases, and 9 bases separated the two germline ends. The CDR3: CASSSVGYGYTF. The CDR3 region has the DNA TGTGCCAGCTCTTCTGTTGGCTATGGCTACACCTTC.

This chain links TRBV20-1 with TRBJ1-2, with 7 nucleotides matching TRBD1. Germline CDR1 is DFQATT and CDR2 is SNEGSKA (reference sequence). Unmatched junction bases numbered 5, after V lost 6 bases and J lost 7 bases. The CDR3 loop spans 11 amino acids. The CDR3 protein is CSAREGAGYTF. The CDR3 bases are TGCAGTGCCCGGGAGGGGGCTGGCTACACCTTC.

The chain recombines TRBV5-1 with TRBJ1-5; maybe TRBD1 (5 bases). CDR1 is SGHRS, CDR2 YFSETQ, per germline. This CDR3 is 14 amino acids long. Trimming left V 2 bases short and J 1 base short, with 7 bases between. CDR3 coding DNA: TGCGCCAGCAGCTTCGGGGGGAGCAATCAGCCCCAGCATTTT. This encodes CASSFGGSNQPQHF.

The rearrangement links TRBV5-1 to TRBJ2-1, with 10 bases fitting TRBD2. This CDR3 is 15 amino acids long. Germline V gene sequence: CDR1 SGHRS, CDR2 YFSETQ. V lost 4 bases to trimming and J lost 3 bases; unmatched junction nucleotides: 4. CDR3 sequence (DNA): TGCGCCAGCAGCCAGGGGACTAGCGACTACAATGAGCAGTTCTTC. It encodes CASSQGTSDYNEQFF.